Detailed here is one T cell receptor (beta chain). Its antigen is still unknown. Per-base qualities were not stored, and no clone one base away is much larger. This specimen comes from a study of blood T cell repertoires in COVID-19 (dated by TCRdb to the early 2020s). As for the study more broadly: The collaborator samples originated in the United States, Italy and Spain and spanned the acute and convalescent phases of COVID-19. The material from the prospective study consisted of cDNA or gDNA derived from T cells, B-cell-depleted T cells, or PBMCs. Deeply sampled blood TCRbeta repertoires from subjects exposed to, actively infected with, or recovered from COVID-19 were included in the dataset. A freely available public database, intended as a resource for researchers studying the immune response to SARS-CoV-2, is where the repertoires were released. Samples were obtained from the ongoing ImmuneRACE study (first 160 participants) and from 1,000 to 1,500 subjects provided by 6 global collaborators. Nearly every sample came with metadata listing a de-identified subject ID, COVID-19 status, age in years and sex. Where available, HLA class I and class II types were obtained from metadata supplied by the sample provider rather than from assay-based typing. Broader findings and caveats from the paper: How much clinical and demographic metadata was included differed by source and by participant, and the metadata was provided uncurated.

TCRbeta CDR3 regions were amplified from genomic DNA by means of the immunoSEQ Assay, a bias-controlled multiplex PCR. The published analysis was carried out like this. Nucleated cell counts per sample were estimated from amplification of reference gene primers within the assay. Sequence reads were collapsed and filtered to measure the absolute abundance of every unique TCRbeta CDR3 rearrangement. For each sample, productive Simpson clonality was calculated as the square root of Simpson's diversity index across productive rearrangements. TCRdb mirrors the immuneACCESS table, restricted to in-frame sequences. Some clones are absent from its copies; in checked studies, under half trace to an unresolved V gene, and the reason for the others is unknown. The V and J calls and clone size are taken from that table; D and trimming were inferred from the DNA. The sample table records roughly 200,000 clones; 86% of these occur just once. Under 4% of the sample rests with the top ten.

CDR1 is given as GTSNPN and CDR2 as SVGIG, both from the germline V gene (reference sequence). The CDR3 has 12 amino acids, counting the end cysteine and phenylalanine. Just CDR3 DNA is preserved here, 36 bases in frame from base 1. V is pared back by 2 bases and J by 5 bases, with 9 bases lying between the germline termini. Enrolling through a virtual design, the prospective study's participants ranged in age from roughly 18 to 90 years and lived across more than 20 United States geographic areas. Cohort assignment in the prospective study relied on participant-reported clinical history from a screening survey and a study questionnaire. Each participant in the prospective study had whole blood, serum and a nasopharyngeal or oropharyngeal swab collected by mobile phlebotomists. Over an approximately two-month period, participants in the prospective study had the option of providing additional blood draws and questionnaires. Before DNA extraction, blood samples from the prospective study were shipped at room temperature or frozen.

The source material was PBMCs or T cells enriched from blood (not recorded which). This sequence uses TRBV30 and TRBJ1-1; the D segment cannot be called with confidence. This receptor was obtained from a woman aged 40 to 55 with acute COVID-19. The CDR3 amino acid sequence is: CAWSPRTTEAFF. DNA sequence: TGTGCCTGGAGTCCACGGACTACTGAAGCTTTCTTT.